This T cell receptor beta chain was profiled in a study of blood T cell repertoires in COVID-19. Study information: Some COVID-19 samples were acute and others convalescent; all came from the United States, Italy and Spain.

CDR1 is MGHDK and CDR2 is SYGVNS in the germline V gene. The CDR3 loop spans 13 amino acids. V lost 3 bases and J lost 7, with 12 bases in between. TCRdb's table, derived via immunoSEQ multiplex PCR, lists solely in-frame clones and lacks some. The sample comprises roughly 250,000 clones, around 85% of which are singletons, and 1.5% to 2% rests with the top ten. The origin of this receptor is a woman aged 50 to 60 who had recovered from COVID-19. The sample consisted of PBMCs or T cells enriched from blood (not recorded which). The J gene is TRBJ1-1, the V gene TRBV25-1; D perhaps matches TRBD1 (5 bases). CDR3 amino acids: CASSEGGASEAFF. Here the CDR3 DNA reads TGTGCCAGCAGTGAGGGAGGGGCGAGTGAAGCTTTCTTT.